These 30 T cell receptor beta chains came from one sample sequenced in a study of beta chain features in type 1 diabetes. Findings and caveats of the study: In all four CD4+ subsets, TCRB CDR3 length was significantly, moderately reduced in type 1 diabetes.

For these TCRs, the target antigens are not known. Since all of the isolated RNA was reverse transcribed, expressed TCRB transcripts were what got sequenced. The repertoire was sequenced with immunoSEQ multiplex PCR; TCRdb's copy has only in-frame clones and lacks some. The repertoire consists of under 300,000 clones, with roughly 25% occurring once and the leading ten covering 0.012%. Specimen: naive CD4+ T cells from blood. Receptors were obtained from a woman in her twenties or thirties with type 1 diabetes.

The chain is built from TRBV11-3 and TRBJ1-1; 10 bases map to TRBD1. The junction had 17 bases not matched to a gene; V was cut back by 7 bases and J by 6 bases. The CDR3 covers 17 residues. Per germline, CDR1 SGHNT and CDR2 YENEEA. In DNA form, the CDR3 reads TGTGCCAGCACTCGAAGGACCGGGACAGGGGAGGGTGCTGAAGCTTTCTTT. Translating gives CASTRRTGTGEGAEAFF.

V gene TRBV25-1 combines with J gene TRBJ2-5, with a weak D call TRBD1 (5 bases). This CDR3 region has 14 residues. Trimming took 6 bases from V and 4 from J, leaving 15 bases between them. Germline loops: CDR1 MGHDK, CDR2 SYGVNS. The CDR3: CASSLRATRETQYF. CDR3 DNA sequence: TGTGCCAGCAGCCTCAGGGCTACGCGAGAGACCCAGTACTTC.

This clone was counted between two and nine times. The chain links TRBV7-9 to TRBJ2-5, with D possibly TRBD1 on 6 matching bases. The V end was cut by 2 bases, the J end by 2 bases, with 9 bases between. The germline CDR1 and CDR2 sequences are SEHNR and FQNEAQ (reference sequence). CDR3 length equals 14 residues. The CDR3 sequence: CASSLWTDQETQYF. The CDR3 coding sequence is TGTGCCAGCAGCTTATGGACAGATCAAGAGACCCAGTACTTC.

This clone has a single count. The gene calls are TRBV5-1 and TRBJ2-7; the D gene is possibly TRBD2 (6 bases). The germline V gene encodes CDR1 SGHRS and CDR2 YFSETQ. The CDR3 runs 15 residues. The ends were cut back, 0 bases at V and 2 bases at J, with 12 bases in the middle. The CDR3 region is CASSLGGGVTYEQYF. As DNA, the CDR3 is TGCGCCAGCAGCTTGGGAGGCGGGGTTACCTACGAGCAGTACTTC.

This chain connects TRBV19 to TRBJ1-5, with D perhaps TRBD1 (5 bases). CDR3 length: 14 residues. Per germline, CDR1 LNHDA and CDR2 SQIVND (reference sequence). Between the trimmed V and J ends, which lost 2 bases and 5 bases, there was a span of 10 bases. The CDR3 DNA is TGTGCCAGTAGTATACAGGGAAGGGATCAGCCCCAGCATTTT. This translates into CASSIQGRDQPQHF.

This clone has just a few counts. The genes are TRBV4-1 and TRBJ2-1; a possible D gene is TRBD2 (5 bases). Germline V CDR1 and CDR2: MGHRA, YSYEKL. The CDR3 is 15 residues long. Trimming shortened V by 2 bases and J by 4 bases, and 12 bases separated the two germline ends. For the CDR3, the DNA is TGCGCCAGCAGCCAACCTCTAGGGAGATACAATGAGCAGTTCTTC. This encodes CASSQPLGRYNEQFF.

The V call is TRBV9, the J call TRBJ1-2; D is uncertain. The CDR3 length is 14 residues. V lost 4 bases and J lost 4, with 14 bases in between. CDR1 is SGDLS, CDR2 YYNGEE, per germline. The CDR3 loop is CASSPSGHFYGYTF. DNA for the CDR3: TGTGCCAGCAGCCCTAGCGGGCACTTCTATGGCTACACCTTC.

A few counts support this clone. The chain has TRBV19 and TRBJ1-2; no clear D gene. V lost 4 bases and J lost 5, with 14 bases in between. The CDR3 sequence is 14 residues long. Germline assignment: CDR1 LNHDA and CDR2 SQIVND (reference sequence). CDR3 protein: CASSKEGTGYGYTF. The CDR3 bases are TGTGCCAGTAGTAAGGAGGGAACGGGGTATGGCTACACCTTC.

V is TRBV6-1 and J is TRBJ2-1; 9 bases are a match to TRBD1. Unmatched junction bases numbered 9, after V lost 3 bases and J lost 6 bases. CDR3 length: 16 residues. The germline V gene has CDR1 MNHNS and CDR2 SASEGT. This chain's CDR3 is CASSDTGTGSGNEQFF. CDR3 DNA sequence: TGTGCCAGCAGTGATACCGGGACAGGGTCGGGCAATGAGCAGTTCTTC.

This clone was seen more than once but under ten times. This rearrangement joins TRBV5-4 to TRBJ2-2, with a tentative D call TRBD2 (6 bases). CDR1 SGHNT and CDR2 YYREEE come from the germline V gene (reference sequence). This CDR3 is built from 15 residues. The V end lost 6 bases, the J end lost 5 bases, and 17 bases lay between the germline ends. Here the CDR3 DNA reads TGTGCCAGCACCGAAGCGGAGGGGCGAACCGGGGAGCTGTTTTTT. It encodes CASTEAEGRTGELFF.

This chain connects TRBV6-6 to TRBJ1-2; D gene ambiguous. The ends were cut back, 2 bases at V and 2 bases at J, with 9 bases in the middle. The CDR3 consists of 14 residues. Germline CDR1 reads MNHNY; CDR2 reads SVGAGI (reference sequence). In DNA, the CDR3 is TGTGCCAGCAGTTACACCCCCAGGAACTATGGCTACACCTTC. Translation: CASSYTPRNYGYTF.

The V and J genes are TRBV30 and TRBJ2-5, with D possibly matching TRBD2 (5 bases). The V end was cut by 2 bases, the J end by 5 bases, with 9 bases between. The CDR3 runs to 12 residues. Looked up from germline, CDR1 is GTSNPN and CDR2 is SVGIG (reference sequence). The CDR3 bases are TGTGCCTGGAGTCCCTCGGGGGAGACCCAGTACTTC. It codes for CAWSPSGETQYF.

This chain uses TRBV5-6 with TRBJ2-4, with a tentative D call TRBD2 (5 bases). Germline loops: CDR1 SGHDT, CDR2 YYEEEE. The CDR3 runs to 15 residues. V lost 0 bases, J lost 7 bases, and 14 bases lay in between. The CDR3 region is CASSLVASLGNIQYF. CDR3 sequence (DNA): TGTGCCAGCAGCTTGGTAGCGTCATTAGGTAACATTCAGTACTTC.

This clone has just a few counts. The identical CDR3 is also encoded by other nucleotide sequences in the sample. The rearrangement uses TRBV6-1 and TRBJ2-2; D is uncertain. CDR1 and CDR2 from the germline V gene are MNHNS and SASEGT. Deletions cut 6 bases from V and 1 base from J, with 6 bases between. This CDR3 has 13 residues. This CDR3 reads CASRTVNTGELFF. The CDR3 DNA reads TGTGCCAGCAGGACTGTGAACACCGGGGAGCTGTTTTTT.

V and J are TRBV9 and TRBJ2-2; 13 bases map to TRBD2. The junction had 9 bases not matched to a gene; V was cut back by 0 bases and J by 4 bases. Germline CDR1 reads SGDLS; CDR2 reads YYNGEE. The CDR3 runs to 19 residues. The DNA for the CDR3 is TGTGCCAGCAGCGTAGACGTGGGACTAGCGGGATCTCGCACCGGGGAGCTGTTTTTT. Protein sequence: CASSVDVGLAGSRTGELFF.

This clone was recorded only once. The J gene is TRBJ2-2, the V gene TRBV28; the match to TRBD2 covers 10 bases. Germline V lookup: CDR1 MDHEN, CDR2 SYDVKM. The V gene end was trimmed by 4 bases and the J gene end by 6 bases; junction bases not matched to a gene: 5. The CDR3 has 15 amino acids. The CDR3 loop reads CASSSHSGRPGELFF. The CDR3 DNA reads as TGTGCCAGCAGTTCCCATAGCGGGAGGCCCGGGGAGCTGTTTTTT.

The V call is TRBV30, the J call TRBJ2-1, with D perhaps TRBD1 (6 bases). Trimming left V 4 bases short and J 2 bases short, with 9 bases between. Germline-derived CDR1 and CDR2 are GTSNPN and SVGIG (reference sequence). The CDR3 extends over 13 amino acids. The CDR3 here is CAWKGTTYNEQFF. DNA of the CDR3: TGTGCCTGGAAAGGGACAACCTACAATGAGCAGTTCTTC.

The CDR3 sequence: CASRLTGTGEDTQYF. The CDR3, as DNA: TGCGCCAGCAGATTAACCGGGACAGGGGAAGATACGCAGTATTTT. The V and J genes are TRBV5-1 and TRBJ2-3; the match to TRBD1 covers 10 bases. CDR1 is SGHRS and CDR2 is YFSETQ in the germline V gene. With 5 bases clipped from V and 5 bases from J, the junction kept 8 bases outside the gene matches. This CDR3 contains 15 residues.

This clone was seen a handful of times. The rearrangement joins TRBV16 to TRBJ1-2, with a weak D call TRBD1 (6 bases). V was cut by 3 bases and J by 4 bases, with 12 bases left in between. The CDR3 totals 14 residues. The germline CDR1 and CDR2 sequences are KGHSY and FQNENV. The CDR3 DNA reads as TGTGCCAGCAGCCACTCAGGGGCGGGCTATGGCTACACCTTC. Residues: CASSHSGAGYGYTF.

A single count supports this clone. The CDR3 region is CASVNGPATEAFF. The CDR3 nucleotides are TGTGCCAGCGTTAATGGGCCTGCGACTGAAGCTTTCTTT. This rearrangement joins TRBV6-1 to TRBJ1-1, with no clear D. This CDR3 spans 13 amino acids. The V gene's germline CDR1 is MNHNS and CDR2 SASEGT. V was shortened by 8 bases and J by 5 bases, with 15 bases between the two germline ends.

The CDR3: CAISESQGFANYGYTF. The DNA for the CDR3 is TGTGCCATCAGTGAGTCACAGGGCTTCGCTAACTATGGCTACACCTTC. The chain employs TRBV10-3 and TRBJ1-2; D may be TRBD1 (6 bases). CDR1 ENHRY and CDR2 SYGVKD come from the germline V gene. Trimming removed 0 bases at V and 0 bases at J, with 11 bases between. The CDR3 sequence is 16 residues long.

The V call is TRBV7-2, the J call TRBJ2-3; 7 bases fit TRBD1. CDR3 size: 14 residues. The germline V gene encodes CDR1 SGHTA and CDR2 FQGNSA. J gave up 3 bases and V 2 bases, and 2 bases lay outside the gene matches. In DNA form, the CDR3 reads TGTGCCAGCAGCTTAAGGGGGCGTACAGATACGCAGTATTTT. This encodes CASSLRGRTDTQYF.

The sample holds a few counts of this clone. The chain is built from TRBV7-2 and TRBJ2-7; the D gene is possibly TRBD2 (7 bases). Trimming stripped 5 bases from V and 7 bases from J, with 15 bases between. Germline V CDR1 and CDR2: SGHTA, FQGNSA. CDR3 length: 13 residues. The CDR3 loop is CASSVYGGREQYF. The CDR3 coding sequence is TGTGCCAGCAGCGTATACGGGGGGCGGGAGCAGTACTTC.

The V call is TRBV9, the J call TRBJ1-2; 9 bases line up with TRBD1. Unmatched junction bases numbered 12, after V lost 5 bases and J lost 4 bases. The CDR3 length is 16 residues. The V gene's germline CDR1 is SGDLS and CDR2 YYNGEE. As DNA, the CDR3 is TGTGCCAGCAGACCCGGGACAGGGTACGAATTCTATGGCTACACCTTC. Translation gives CASRPGTGYEFYGYTF.

This clone was observed a handful of times. The J gene is TRBJ2-6, the V gene TRBV5-1; D ambiguous. Germline V gene data show CDR1 as SGHRS and CDR2 as YFSETQ. The CDR3 totals 14 residues. Trimming shortened V by 7 bases and J by 2 bases, and 10 bases separated the two germline ends. CDR3 residues: CASRADPGANVLTF. CDR3 nucleotides: TGCGCCAGCCGCGCGGATCCTGGGGCCAACGTCCTGACTTTC. Combining the CDR3 with reference TRBV5-1 and TRBJ2-6 gives the whole variable domain KAGVTQTPRYLIKTRGQQVTLSCSPISGHRSVSWYQQTPGQGLQFLFEYFSETQRNKGNFPGRFSGRQFSNSRSEMNVSTLELGDSALYLCASRADPGANVLTFGAGSRLTVL.

This clone occurred a few times. The chain carries TRBV29-1 and TRBJ2-1; TRBD2 might be the D (5 bases). Germline loops: CDR1 SQVTM, CDR2 ANQGSEA. The length of the CDR3 is 13 residues. V lost 5 bases to trimming and J lost 10 bases, with 18 bases between them. This CDR3 reads CSVQKVEGGEQFF. CDR3 in DNA: TGCAGCGTTCAAAAGGTAGAGGGCGGGGAGCAGTTCTTC.

This chain links TRBV30 with TRBJ2-3, with 9 bases that match TRBD2. With 4 bases clipped from V and 4 bases from J, the junction kept 6 bases outside the gene matches. CDR3 length: 14 residues. CDR1 and CDR2 from the germline V gene are GTSNPN and SVGIG (reference sequence). Here the CDR3 reads CAWTQTSGADTQYF. The CDR3 nucleotides are TGTGCCTGGACCCAGACTAGCGGCGCAGATACGCAGTATTTT.

The chain is built from TRBV5-1 and TRBJ1-1, with 7 bases identical to TRBD1. The CDR3 runs to 14 residues. The V gene end was trimmed by 1 base and the J gene end by 5 bases; junction bases not matched to a gene: 5. Germline CDR1 is SGHRS and CDR2 is YFSETQ. The DNA of the CDR3 is TGCGCCAGCAGCTTGTCTACAGGGGAGACTGAAGCTTTCTTT. Translating it yields CASSLSTGETEAFF.

V gene TRBV9 combines with J gene TRBJ2-7; 14 bases are shared with TRBD2. V trimming: 2 bases; J trimming: 5 bases; junction bases outside the gene matches: 3. This CDR3 is built from 15 residues. From germline, CDR1 is SGDLS and CDR2 YYNGEE. The CDR3 bases are TGTGCCAGCAGCGTTATGGGACTAGCGGGAGACGAGCAGTACTTC. Amino acids: CASSVMGLAGDEQYF.

The chain couples TRBV7-2 to TRBJ2-1, with D tentatively TRBD1 (5 bases). In germline, CDR1 is SGHTA, CDR2 FQGNSA. The CDR3 covers 13 residues. The V gene lost 3 bases and the J gene lost 6 bases, with 9 bases spanning the gap. CDR3 sequence: CASSFGQGNEQFF. CDR3 DNA: TGTGCCAGCAGCTTCGGGCAGGGCAATGAGCAGTTCTTC. Combining the CDR3 with reference TRBV7-2 and TRBJ2-1 gives the whole variable domain GAGVSQSPSNKVTEKGKDVELRCDPISGHTALYWYRQSLGQGLEFLIYFQGNSAPDKSGLPSDRFSAERTGGSVSTLTIQRTQQEDSAVYLCASSFGQGNEQFFGPGTRLTVL.